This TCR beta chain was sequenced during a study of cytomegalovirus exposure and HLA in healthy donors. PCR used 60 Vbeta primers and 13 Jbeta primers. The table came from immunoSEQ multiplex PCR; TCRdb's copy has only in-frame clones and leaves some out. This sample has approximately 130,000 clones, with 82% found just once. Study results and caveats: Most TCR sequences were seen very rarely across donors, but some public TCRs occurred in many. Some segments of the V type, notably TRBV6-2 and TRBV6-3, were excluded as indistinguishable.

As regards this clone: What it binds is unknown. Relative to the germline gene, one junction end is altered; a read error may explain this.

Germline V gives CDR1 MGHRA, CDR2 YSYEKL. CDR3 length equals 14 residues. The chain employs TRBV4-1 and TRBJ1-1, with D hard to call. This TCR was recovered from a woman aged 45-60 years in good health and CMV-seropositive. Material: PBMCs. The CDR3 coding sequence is TGCGCCAGCAGCCAACCGACGGGGAGGTCTGGTGCTCTCTTT. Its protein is CASSQPTGRSGALF.